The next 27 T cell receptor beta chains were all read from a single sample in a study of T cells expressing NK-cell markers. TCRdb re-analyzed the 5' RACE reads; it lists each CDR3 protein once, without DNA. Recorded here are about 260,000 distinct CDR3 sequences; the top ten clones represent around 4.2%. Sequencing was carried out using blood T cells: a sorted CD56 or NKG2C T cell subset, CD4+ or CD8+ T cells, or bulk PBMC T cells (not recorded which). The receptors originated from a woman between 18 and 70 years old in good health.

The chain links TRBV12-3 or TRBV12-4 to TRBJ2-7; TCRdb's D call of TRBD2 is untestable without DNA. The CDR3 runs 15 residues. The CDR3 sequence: CASSLAAGGPYEQYF.

The CDR3 loop reads CASSPIWDRDTEAFF. The rearrangement uses TRBV5-5 and TRBJ1-1; TCRdb proposes TRBD1, but this gene call is untestable without DNA. CDR1 is SGHKS and CDR2 is YYEKEE in the germline V gene (reference sequence). The CDR3 consists of 15 residues.

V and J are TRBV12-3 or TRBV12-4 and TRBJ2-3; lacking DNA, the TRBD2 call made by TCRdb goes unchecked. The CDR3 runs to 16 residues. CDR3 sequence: CASSFRGLASSDTQYF.

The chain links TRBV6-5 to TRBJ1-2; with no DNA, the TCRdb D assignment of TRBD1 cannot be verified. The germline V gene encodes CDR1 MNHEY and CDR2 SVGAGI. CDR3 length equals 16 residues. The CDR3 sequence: CASSYKGQGSGYGYTF.

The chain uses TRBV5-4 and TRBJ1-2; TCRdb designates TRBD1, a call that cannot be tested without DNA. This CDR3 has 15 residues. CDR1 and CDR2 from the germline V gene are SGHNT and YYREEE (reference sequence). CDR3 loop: CASSAPPAGTAGYTF.

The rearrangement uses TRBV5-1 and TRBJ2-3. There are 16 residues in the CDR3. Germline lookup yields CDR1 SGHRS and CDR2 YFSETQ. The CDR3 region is CASSPLRGASTDTQYF.

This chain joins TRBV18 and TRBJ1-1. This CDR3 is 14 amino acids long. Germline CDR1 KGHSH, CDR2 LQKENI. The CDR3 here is CASSPPLPATEAFF.

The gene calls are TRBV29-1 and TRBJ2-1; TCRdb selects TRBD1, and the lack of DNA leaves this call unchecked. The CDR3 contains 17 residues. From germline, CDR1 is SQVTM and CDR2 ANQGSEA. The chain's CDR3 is CSVDGYRATLGGHEQFF.

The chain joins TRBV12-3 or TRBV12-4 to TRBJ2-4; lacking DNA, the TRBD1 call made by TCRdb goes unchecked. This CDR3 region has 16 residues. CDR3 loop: CASSLAQGAAKNIQYF.

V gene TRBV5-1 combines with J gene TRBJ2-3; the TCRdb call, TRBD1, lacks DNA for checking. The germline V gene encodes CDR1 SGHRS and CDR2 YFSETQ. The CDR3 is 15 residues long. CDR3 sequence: CASSGTGTVADTQYF.

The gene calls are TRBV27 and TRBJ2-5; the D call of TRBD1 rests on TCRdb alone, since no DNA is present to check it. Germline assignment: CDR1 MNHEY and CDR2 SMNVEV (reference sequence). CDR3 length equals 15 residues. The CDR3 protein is CASSLLGTGQETQYF.

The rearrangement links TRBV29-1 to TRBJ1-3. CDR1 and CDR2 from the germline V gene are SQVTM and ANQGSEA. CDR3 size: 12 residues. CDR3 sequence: CSVAWGRNTIYF.

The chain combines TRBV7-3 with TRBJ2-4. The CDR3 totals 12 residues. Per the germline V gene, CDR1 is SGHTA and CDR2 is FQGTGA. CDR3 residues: CASSGAGNIQYF.

CDR3 protein: CATSRDSLEQYF. The rearrangement uses TRBV15 and TRBJ2-7. This CDR3 has 12 amino acids. Germline lookup yields CDR1 LNHNV and CDR2 YYDKDF (reference sequence).

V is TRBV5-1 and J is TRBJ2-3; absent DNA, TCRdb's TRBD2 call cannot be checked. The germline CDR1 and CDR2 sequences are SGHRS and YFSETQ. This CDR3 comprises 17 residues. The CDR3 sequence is CASSQGRDSYSTDTQYF.

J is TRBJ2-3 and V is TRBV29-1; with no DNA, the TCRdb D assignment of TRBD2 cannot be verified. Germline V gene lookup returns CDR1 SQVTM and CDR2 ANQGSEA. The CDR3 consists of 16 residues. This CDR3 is CSVEDRKRGATDTQYF.

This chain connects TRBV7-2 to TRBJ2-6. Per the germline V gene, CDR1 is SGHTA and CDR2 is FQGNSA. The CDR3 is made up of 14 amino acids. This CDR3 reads CASSSLYGANVLTF.

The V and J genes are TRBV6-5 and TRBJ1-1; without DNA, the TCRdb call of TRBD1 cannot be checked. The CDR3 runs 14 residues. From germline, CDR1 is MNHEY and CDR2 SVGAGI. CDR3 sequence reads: CASSYRWDRERAFF.

CDR3 in amino acids: CASSLRQARTSGRALGQFF. J is TRBJ2-1 and V is TRBV11-2; with no DNA, the TCRdb D assignment of TRBD2 cannot be verified. There are 19 residues in the CDR3. The germline CDR1 and CDR2 sequences are SGHAT and FQNNGV. The whole variable domain, filled in from reference TRBV11-2 and TRBJ2-1, reads EAGVAQSPRYKIIEKRQSVAFWCNPISGHATLYWYQQILGQGPKLLIQFQNNGVVDDSQLPKDRFSAERLKGVDSTLKIQPAKLEDSAVYLCASSLRQARTSGRALGQFFGPGTRLTVL.

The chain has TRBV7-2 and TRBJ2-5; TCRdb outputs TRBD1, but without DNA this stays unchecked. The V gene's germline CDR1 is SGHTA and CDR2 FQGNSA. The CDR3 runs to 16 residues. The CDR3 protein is CASSLARGTFQETQYF.

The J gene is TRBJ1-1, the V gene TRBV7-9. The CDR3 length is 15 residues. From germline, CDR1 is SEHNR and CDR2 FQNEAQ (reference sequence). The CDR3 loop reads CASRFAWTSNTEAFF. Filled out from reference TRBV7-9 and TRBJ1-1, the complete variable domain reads DTGVSQNPRHKITKRGQNVTFRCDPISEHNRLYWYRQTLGQGPEFLTYFQNEAQLEKSRLLSDRFSAERPKGSFSTLEIQRTEQGDSAMYLCASRFAWTSNTEAFFGQGTRLTVV.

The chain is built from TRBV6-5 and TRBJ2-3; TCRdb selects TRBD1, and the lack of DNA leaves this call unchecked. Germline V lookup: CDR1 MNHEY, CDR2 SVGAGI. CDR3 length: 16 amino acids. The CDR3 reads CASSSPTGSGTDTQYF.

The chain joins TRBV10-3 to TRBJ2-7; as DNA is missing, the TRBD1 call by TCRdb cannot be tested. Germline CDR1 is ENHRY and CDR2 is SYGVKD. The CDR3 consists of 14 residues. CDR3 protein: CAISSDRDSYEQYF.

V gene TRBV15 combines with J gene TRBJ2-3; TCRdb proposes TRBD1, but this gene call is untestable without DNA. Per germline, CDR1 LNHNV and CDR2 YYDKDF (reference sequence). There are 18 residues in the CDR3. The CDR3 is CATSRDRVMGAHTDTQYF.

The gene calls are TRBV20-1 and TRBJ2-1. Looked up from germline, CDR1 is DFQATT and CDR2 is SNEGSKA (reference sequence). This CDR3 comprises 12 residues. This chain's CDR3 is CSASDLRDEQFF.

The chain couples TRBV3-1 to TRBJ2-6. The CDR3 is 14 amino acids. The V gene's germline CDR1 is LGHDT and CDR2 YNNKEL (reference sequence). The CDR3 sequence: CASSHSSGANVLTF.

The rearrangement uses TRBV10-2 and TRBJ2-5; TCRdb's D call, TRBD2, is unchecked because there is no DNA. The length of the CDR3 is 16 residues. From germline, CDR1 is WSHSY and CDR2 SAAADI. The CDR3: CASSGLGTSGGETQYF.